Shown below are 13 T cell receptor beta chains from a single sample sequenced in a study of PD-1 blockade in classical Hodgkin lymphoma. The patients all showed relapse after autologous stem cell transplantation, while their brentuximab vedotin exposure varied. Profiled with immunoSEQ multiplex PCR; TCRdb holds only in-frame clones, not every one. The data hold 24,000 or so clones, with roughly three quarters observed a single time. Sequenced material: peripheral blood mononuclear cells (PBMCs), taken at baseline. These receptors all come from a human donor with classical Hodgkin lymphoma.

The chain joins TRBV7-6 to TRBJ2-7; TRBD2 matches at 7 bases. This CDR3 has 14 residues. Germline V gene lookup returns CDR1 SGHVS and CDR2 FNYEAQ. V trimming: 6 bases; J trimming: 1 base; junction bases outside the gene matches: 6. The CDR3 DNA is TGTGCCAGCAGTGCCCGGGACTATTCCTACGAGCAGTACTTC. Its translation is CASSARDYSYEQYF.

Only a few counts were recorded for this clone. V is TRBV2 and J is TRBJ2-5; TRBD2 aligns across 9 bases. With 4 bases clipped from V and 1 base from J, the junction kept 4 bases outside the gene matches. Germline values: CDR1 SNHLY, CDR2 FYNNEI. The CDR3 length is 15 residues. CDR3 sequence reads: CASSGPAGGQETQYF. The CDR3 nucleotides are TGTGCCAGCAGTGGCCCAGCGGGGGGCCAAGAGACCCAGTACTTC.

V usage is TRBV10-1 and J usage is TRBJ2-3; D not certain. Trimming stripped 0 bases from V and 8 bases from J, with 9 bases between. Germline CDR1 WNHNN, CDR2 SYGVQD (reference sequence). The length of the CDR3 is 13 residues. The DNA for the CDR3 is TGCGCCAGCAGTGAGTCGAAGTCGGGTACGCAGTATTTT. The encoded protein is CASSESKSGTQYF.

The rearrangement joins TRBV7-8 to TRBJ2-7, with TRBD1 matching 7 bases. J was trimmed by 4 bases and V by 8 bases; bases with no gene match: 8. Germline V lookup: CDR1 SGHVS, CDR2 FQNEAQ. This CDR3 spans 13 amino acids. As DNA, the CDR3 is TGTGCCAGCGGTAGACAGGGAGCATACGAGCAGTACTTC. The encoded protein is CASGRQGAYEQYF.

The chain carries TRBV7-9 and TRBJ2-7; TRBD1 might be the D (6 bases). This CDR3 is 15 amino acids long. Trimming removed 2 bases at V and 4 bases at J, with 15 bases between. Germline CDR1 SEHNR, CDR2 FQNEAQ (reference sequence). The CDR3 coding sequence is TGTGCCAGCAGCTTAATCGGAAAAGGGGGTTACGAGCAGTACTTC. It specifies CASSLIGKGGYEQYF.

The rearrangement uses TRBV4-3 and TRBJ1-2; no definite D call. Germline CDR1 reads LGHNA; CDR2 reads YSLEER. The V end was cut by 5 bases, the J end by 0 bases, with 16 bases between. The CDR3 covers 16 residues. CDR3 coding DNA: TGCGCCAGCAGCACATTCCTCTCGGCAGCTAACTATGGCTACACCTTC. This translates into CASSTFLSAANYGYTF.

V usage is TRBV19 and J usage is TRBJ2-1; TRBD2 agrees at 11 bases. The CDR3 loop spans 14 amino acids. Germline V gene sequence: CDR1 LNHDA, CDR2 SQIVND (reference sequence). J lost 7 bases, V lost 7 bases, and 6 bases had no gene match. The CDR3, as DNA: TGTGCCAGTACAACTAGCGGGGGAGGGAATGAGCAGTTCTTC. It encodes CASTTSGGGNEQFF.

The genes are TRBV7-6 and TRBJ2-1; tentatively, D is TRBD1 or TRBD2 (5 bases each). Between the trimmed V and J ends, which lost 3 bases and 10 bases, there was a span of 13 bases. This CDR3 contains 13 residues. Germline lookup yields CDR1 SGHVS and CDR2 FNYEAQ. The CDR3 is CASSFAGAREQFF. CDR3 DNA sequence: TGTGCCAGCAGCTTCGCCGGGGCGAGGGAGCAGTTCTTC.

The chain recombines TRBV6-5 with TRBJ1-6; D call uncertain. The CDR3 contains 15 residues. Trimming pared 6 bases from V and 9 bases from J, leaving 18 bases between. The germline gives CDR1 MNHEY, CDR2 SVGAGI. The CDR3 loop is CASSGWARDLSPLHF. CDR3 nucleotide sequence: TGTGCCAGCAGCGGGTGGGCCCGCGACCTTTCACCCCTCCACTTT.

The chain recombines TRBV2 with TRBJ1-3; unclear D gene. Germline assignment: CDR1 SNHLY and CDR2 FYNNEI. The V gene lost 3 bases and the J gene lost 0 bases, with 6 bases spanning the gap. The CDR3 runs 14 residues. DNA for the CDR3: TGTGCCAGCAGTGACGGCTACTCTGGAAACACCATATATTTT. Translated, it gives CASSDGYSGNTIYF.

This rearrangement joins TRBV5-1 to TRBJ2-2; D is uncertain. The CDR3 extends over 12 amino acids. Trimming took off 0 bases at V and 7 bases at J, with 4 bases between the two ends. Germline assignment: CDR1 SGHRS and CDR2 YFSETQ. CDR3 residues: CASSLANGELFF. DNA for the CDR3: TGCGCCAGCAGCTTGGCCAACGGGGAGCTGTTTTTT. Complete variable domain (other parts from reference TRBV5-1 and TRBJ2-2): KAGVTQTPRYLIKTRGQQVTLSCSPISGHRSVSWYQQTPGQGLQFLFEYFSETQRNKGNFPGRFSGRQFSNSRSEMNVSTLELGDSALYLCASSLANGELFFGEGSRLTVL.

This clone appeared once. The V and J genes are TRBV4-1 and TRBJ2-7; the D call may be TRBD1 or TRBD2 (5 bases each). CDR1 MGHRA and CDR2 YSYEKL come from the germline V gene. CDR3 length equals 16 residues. Deletions cut 0 bases from V and 0 bases from J, with 12 bases between. This CDR3 is CASSQDPGTGSYEQYF. DNA for the CDR3: TGCGCCAGCAGCCAAGATCCTGGGACGGGCTCCTACGAGCAGTACTTC.

This clone was seen a single time. The rearrangement joins TRBV4-2 to TRBJ1-4; 8 bases align to TRBD1. Unmatched junction bases numbered 10, after V lost 2 bases and J lost 2 bases. This CDR3 has 18 residues. Per the germline V gene, CDR1 is LGHNA and CDR2 is YNFKEQ. The chain's CDR3 is CASSQSYSRQGTNEKLFF. CDR3 nucleotides: TGTGCCAGCAGCCAATCTTACTCCCGACAGGGGACTAATGAAAAACTGTTTTTT.